These 23 T cell receptor beta chains were all obtained from the same sample, sequenced in a study of blood T cells in healthy people across ages. Using a J-beta primer mix together with a sample-barcoded 5' primer, a second PCR was run for about 6 to 12 cycles. TCRdb processed the 5' RACE reads anew with MiXCR; each CDR3 protein has one entry. The table shows hundreds of thousands of distinct CDR3 sequences, with around 31% occurring only once. What was sequenced was blood. These receptors were collected from an elderly woman in good health.

This clonotype was counted ten times or more. The chain is built from TRBV5-8 and TRBJ2-1; D gene uncertain. From germline, CDR1 is SGHTS and CDR2 YDEGEE. CDR3 length: 15 amino acids. Trimming took 0 bases from V and 3 from J, leaving 10 bases between them. The CDR3 nucleotides are TGTGCCAGCAGCTTGGGTGCTTTAGGCTACAATGAGCAGTTCTTC. Translation gives CASSLGALGYNEQFF.

This clonotype was found many times. The rearrangement uses TRBV7-2 and TRBJ1-1, with TRBD1 matching over 7 bases. Germline lookup yields CDR1 SGHTA and CDR2 FQGNSA. The CDR3 is made up of 13 amino acids. Trimming at V came to 5 bases and at J to 4 bases, leaving 4 bases not matched to a gene. CDR3 protein: CASSPRQGTEAFF. CDR3 coding DNA: TGTGCCAGCAGCCCCAGACAGGGCACTGAAGCTTTCTTT. Drawing the rest from reference TRBV7-2 and TRBJ1-1, the complete variable domain is GAGVSQSPSNKVTEKGKDVELRCDPISGHTALYWYRQSLGQGLEFLIYFQGNSAPDKSGLPSDRFSAERTGGSVSTLTIQRTQQEDSAVYLCASSPRQGTEAFFGQGTRLTVV.

This clonotype was detected ten times or more. The chain carries TRBV6-1 and TRBJ2-5; the match to TRBD2 covers 9 bases. The J segment lost 5 bases and the V segment lost 8 bases, leaving 12 bases of the junction unmatched. This CDR3 spans 15 amino acids. Germline V gene sequence: CDR1 MNHNS, CDR2 SASEGT. Here the CDR3 reads CASSTSGGQVETQYF. DNA for the CDR3: TGTGCCAGCTCTACCAGCGGGGGGCAGGTGGAGACCCAGTACTTC.

This clonotype was detected a few times. V gene TRBV20-1 combines with J gene TRBJ1-5; no firm D call. Germline-derived CDR1 and CDR2 are DFQATT and SNEGSKA (reference sequence). This CDR3 spans 14 amino acids. V lost 5 bases and J 2 bases, leaving 13 bases between the germline ends. CDR3 region: CSAPFSSGNQPQHF. The DNA of the CDR3 is TGCAGTGCTCCCTTCTCGAGTGGCAATCAGCCCCAGCATTTT.

This clonotype appeared many times. The gene calls are TRBV24-1 and TRBJ2-3; D may match TRBD1 or TRBD2 (5 bases each). The CDR3 is 15 amino acids. The V end was cut by 4 bases, the J end by 7 bases, with 17 bases between. Germline lookup yields CDR1 KGHDR and CDR2 SFDVKD. The CDR3 DNA is TGTGCCACCAGTGACTTACGGGACCCCGTACATACGCAGTATTTT. It translates to CATSDLRDPVHTQYF.

The chain has TRBV27 and TRBJ2-4; 10 nucleotides agree with TRBD2. The CDR3 is 15 amino acids. V was clipped by 6 bases and J by 9 bases; unmatched bases: 11. Per germline, CDR1 MNHEY and CDR2 SMNVEV (reference sequence). The CDR3 protein is CASSQKAGGPGIQYF. CDR3 coding DNA: TGTGCCAGCAGCCAAAAAGCGGGAGGGCCGGGCATTCAGTACTTC.

The chain couples TRBV5-4 to TRBJ2-3, with D possibly matching TRBD1 (5 bases). Germline assignment: CDR1 SGHNT and CDR2 YYREEE (reference sequence). The CDR3 loop spans 17 amino acids. V was pared by 4 bases and J by 0 bases, with 18 bases between. CDR3 sequence: CASSQTWTSTSTDTQYF. CDR3 nucleotides: TGTGCCAGCAGCCAGACCTGGACATCCACTAGCACAGATACGCAGTATTTT.

This clonotype was seen repeatedly, ten times or more. The V call is TRBV30, the J call TRBJ1-1; 8 bases agree with TRBD1. V lost 1 base, J lost 4 bases, and 2 bases stayed unmatched. The CDR3 consists of 13 residues. The germline V gene encodes CDR1 GTSNPN and CDR2 SVGIG (reference sequence). CDR3 sequence reads: CAWSGTGGTEAFF. CDR3 bases: TGTGCCTGGAGTGGAACAGGGGGCACTGAAGCTTTCTTT.

This chain joins TRBV7-2 and TRBJ2-7; the D gene is possibly TRBD1 (5 bases). The CDR3 totals 15 residues. Germline lookup yields CDR1 SGHTA and CDR2 FQGNSA. V dropped 5 bases and J dropped 0 bases, with 14 bases sitting between them. The CDR3 bases are TGTGCCAGCAGCCGACCGACAGCGAGCTCCTACGAGCAGTACTTC. It translates to CASSRPTASSYEQYF.

Many counts were recorded for this clonotype. This sequence joins TRBV11-2 and TRBJ2-7; perhaps TRBD2 as D (6 bases). Germline CDR1 is SGHAT and CDR2 is FQNNGV. This CDR3 contains 14 residues. V lost 3 bases, J lost 5 bases, and 14 bases lay in between. The CDR3 DNA reads TGTGCCAGCAGCTTGGGAGGTCGGGACCACGAGCAGTACTTC. This translates into CASSLGGRDHEQYF.

Concerning this clonotype: This may be a read error, as it is one base from a much larger clone. The chain couples TRBV6-6 to TRBJ2-5; 9 bases are a match to TRBD1. Trimming removed 8 bases from V and 13 bases from J; junction bases left unmatched: 14. The germline CDR1 and CDR2 sequences are MNHNY and SVGAGI (reference sequence). The CDR3 extends over 13 amino acids. The CDR3 spells CASGDRGDYERYF. In DNA form, the CDR3 reads TGTGCCAGCGGCGACAGGGGGGACTACGAGCGGTACTTC.

This clonotype was observed at least ten times. J is TRBJ1-1 and V is TRBV5-1; 9 bases fit TRBD1. The V gene end was trimmed by 0 bases and the J gene end by 5 bases; junction bases not matched to a gene: 5. CDR1 SGHRS and CDR2 YFSETQ come from the germline V gene. The CDR3 runs 15 residues. The CDR3 bases are TGCGCCAGCAGCTTGGGGGACAGGGTCCCAACTGAAGCTTTCTTT. Its translation is CASSLGDRVPTEAFF.

Of note for this clonotype: This may stem from a read error, because a much larger clone lies one nucleotide away. The genes are TRBV6-1 and TRBJ2-1; D is undetermined. The germline V gene has CDR1 MNHNS and CDR2 SASEGT. The CDR3 sequence is 12 residues long. The germline V and J ends were trimmed by 1 base and 10 bases, with 8 bases remaining between them. CDR3 region: CASSEVVYEQFF. Here the CDR3 DNA reads TGTGCCAGCAGTGAAGTTGTGTACGAGCAGTTCTTC.

As concerns this clonotype: A much more abundant neighbour one base away suggests this may be a read error. The chain links TRBV20-1 to TRBJ2-1; D is unclear. Germline-derived CDR1 and CDR2 are DFQATT and SNEGSKA (reference sequence). Trimming pared 2 bases from V and 7 bases from J, leaving 6 bases between. The CDR3 contains 11 residues. CDR3 sequence reads: CSARFWNEQFF. The DNA for the CDR3 is TGCAGTGCTAGATTTTGGAATGAGCAGTTCTTC.

Remarks on this clonotype: A much larger clone differs by one base, so this may be a read error. V and J are TRBV20-1 and TRBJ2-3; 9 bases line up with TRBD1. CDR1 is DFQATT and CDR2 is SNEGSKA in the germline V gene (reference sequence). This CDR3 comprises 16 residues. CDR3 sequence reads: CSADLMTGGSTGTQYF. As DNA, the CDR3 is TGCAGTGCCGATCTAATGACAGGGGGGAGCACAGGTACGCAGTATTTT.

This clonotype was recorded a few times. The rearrangement joins TRBV5-1 to TRBJ2-7; TRBD1 might be the D (6 bases). The CDR3 covers 15 residues. V was cut by 4 bases and J by 7 bases, with 21 bases left in between. Looked up from germline, CDR1 is SGHRS and CDR2 is YFSETQ. CDR3 region: CASSLALGTTNEQYF. DNA of the CDR3: TGCGCCAGCAGCCTAGCCCTCGGGACAACCAATGAGCAGTACTTC. The full variable domain, its missing parts supplied by reference TRBV5-1 and TRBJ2-7, is KAGVTQTPRYLIKTRGQQVTLSCSPISGHRSVSWYQQTPGQGLQFLFEYFSETQRNKGNFPGRFSGRQFSNSRSEMNVSTLELGDSALYLCASSLALGTTNEQYFGPGTRLTVT.

The gene calls are TRBV27 and TRBJ1-1; no firm D call. The CDR3 runs to 12 residues. CDR1 is MNHEY and CDR2 is SMNVEV in the germline V gene (reference sequence). V gave up 5 bases and J gave up 1 base, with 5 bases separating them. CDR3 sequence (DNA): TGTGCCAGCAGTGGGGAGAACACTGAAGCTTTCTTT. It specifies CASSGENTEAFF.

This clonotype was detected ten times or more. The rearrangement uses TRBV9 and TRBJ2-7; D may correspond to TRBD1 or TRBD2 (5 bases each). V was clipped by 0 bases and J by 2 bases, with 6 bases between them. Germline V CDR1 and CDR2: SGDLS, YYNGEE. The CDR3 is 13 residues long. The CDR3 reads CASSVGDPYEQYF. DNA for the CDR3: TGTGCCAGCAGCGTAGGGGACCCCTACGAGCAGTACTTC.

The chain has TRBV20-1 and TRBJ2-3; 10 bases map to TRBD2. With V trimmed by 3 bases and J by 1 base, 7 bases remained unmatched. CDR1 and CDR2 from the germline V gene are DFQATT and SNEGSKA (reference sequence). The CDR3 runs 16 residues. The CDR3 DNA is TGCAGTGCTAGGTTCTCCGGGACTAGCGGCACAGATACGCAGTATTTT. It codes for CSARFSGTSGTDTQYF.

This clonotype was recorded many times. This sequence joins TRBV12-3 or TRBV12-4 and TRBJ2-7, with D possibly matching TRBD1 (6 bases). The CDR3 contains 17 residues. Trimming pared 0 bases from V and 3 bases from J, leaving 18 bases between. The CDR3 sequence: CASSLALGGSSLYEQYF. Written as DNA, the CDR3 is TGTGCCAGCAGTTTAGCGCTTGGGGGCTCCTCCCTCTACGAGCAGTACTTC.

V gene TRBV9 combines with J gene TRBJ1-6; TRBD1 is a possible D gene (5 bases). The CDR3 is made up of 15 amino acids. V was clipped by 3 bases and J by 6 bases, with 13 bases between them. Per the germline V gene, CDR1 is SGDLS and CDR2 is YYNGEE. The CDR3 region has the DNA TGTGCCAGCAGCGCCGGAGACAGAACTAATTCACCCCTCCACTTT. This translates into CASSAGDRTNSPLHF.

As regards this clonotype: The conserved phenylalanine or tryptophan normally closing the CDR3 is absent here, so this likely arose from a read error. It is unclear where the CDR3 begins or ends on the DNA, so no DNA is shown, and the CDR3 is as TCRdb lists it. This chain links TRBV7-3 with TRBJ2-5; the table's D call TRBD1 went unverified against the DNA. CDR1 is SGHTA, CDR2 FQGTGA, per germline. With termini counted, the CDR3 has 15 amino acids. The chain's CDR3 is CASSTRQGIEETRYC.

The rearrangement uses TRBV9 and TRBJ2-7, with 11 bases aligning to TRBD2. This CDR3 region has 14 residues. J lost 6 bases, V lost 4 bases, and 6 bases had no gene match. In germline, CDR1 is SGDLS, CDR2 YYNGEE. The CDR3 loop reads CASSPPLAGGEQYF. The CDR3 coding sequence is TGTGCCAGCAGCCCCCCGCTAGCGGGGGGCGAGCAGTACTTC.